Here is one T cell receptor beta chain with its context. The antigen is not known. Researchers prepared the TCRbeta library using unique molecular identifiers, the study reports. Using its own MiXCR run on the PCR reads, TCRdb lists one record per CDR3 protein. Among about 540,000 distinct CDR3 sequences listed, over 25% were seen once. Germline V gene sequence: CDR1 WSHSY, CDR2 SAAADI. The CDR3 covers 14 residues. Trimming removed 3 bases from V and 2 bases from J, with 11 bases in between. The entry originates in a study of T-cell reconstitution after alpha-beta-depleted transplantation in children. General study findings and limits: Day-60 TCRbeta diversity that was high in some patients was derived from surviving recipient T cells and thymic progenitors. About two months after transplant, alpha-beta T cells reportedly came from several hundred expanded graft clones. T-cell counts and diversity were attributed mostly to newly produced T cells one year after transplant.

The sequence was collected from a boy less than two years old with Wiskott-Aldrich syndrome, due to receive a stem cell transplant. The chain couples TRBV10-2 to TRBJ2-7, with a tentative D call TRBD2 (5 bases). The sequencing here drew on PBMCs, taken before TCRalphabeta/CD19-depleted stem cell transplant. The CDR3 coding sequence is TGCGCCAGCAGTGACCCCGGGGAAACCTACGAGCAGTACTTC. Translation gives CASSDPGETYEQYF.